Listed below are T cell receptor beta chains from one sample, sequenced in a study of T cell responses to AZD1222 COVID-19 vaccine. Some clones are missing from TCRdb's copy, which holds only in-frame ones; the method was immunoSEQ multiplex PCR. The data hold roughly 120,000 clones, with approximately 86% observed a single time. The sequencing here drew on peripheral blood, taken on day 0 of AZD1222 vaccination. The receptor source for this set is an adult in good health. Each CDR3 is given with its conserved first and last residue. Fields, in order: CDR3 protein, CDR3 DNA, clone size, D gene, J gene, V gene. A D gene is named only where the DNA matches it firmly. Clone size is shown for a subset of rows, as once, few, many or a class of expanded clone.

CATRRLGNYGYTF TGTGCCACCCGGAGATTGGGGAACTATGGCTACACCTTC - - TRBJ1-2 TRBV6-6
CASSQGQKNTEAFF TGTGCCAGCAGCCAAGGACAGAAGAACACTGAAGCTTTCTTT - - TRBJ1-1 TRBV3-1/TRBV3-2
CASSATSGDTGELFF TGTGCCAGCAGTGCGACTAGCGGGGACACCGGGGAGCTGTTTTTT few TRBD2 TRBJ2-2 TRBV6-4
CATAPGTLYNEQFF TGTGCCACCGCCCCCGGCACACTATACAATGAGCAGTTCTTC - - TRBJ2-1 TRBV10-3
CASSHRTEAFF TGTGCCAGCAGCCACCGAACTGAAGCTTTCTTT - - TRBJ1-1 TRBV3-1/TRBV3-2
CASSRSNSPLHF TGTGCCAGCAGTCGGTCAAATTCACCCCTCCACTTT - - TRBJ1-6 TRBV25-1
CASVQTGQVYNEQFF TGTGCCAGCGTACAAACGGGACAGGTCTACAATGAGCAGTTCTTC - TRBD1 TRBJ2-1 TRBV6-6
CATSRSGTGTDEQYF TGTGCCACCAGCAGATCGGGGACAGGTACCGACGAGCAGTACTTC - TRBD1 TRBJ2-7 TRBV15
CASSQAAENIQYF TGTGCCAGCAGCCAAGCTGCAGAAAACATTCAGTACTTC - - TRBJ2-4 TRBV3-1/TRBV3-2
CAWSATRGGQINQPQHF TGTGCCTGGAGTGCTACCCGGGGGGGACAGATTAATCAGCCCCAGCATTTT - TRBD1 TRBJ1-5 TRBV30
CASIAENIQYF TGTGCCAGCATAGCAGAAAACATTCAGTACTTC - - TRBJ2-4 TRBV6-5
CASSLGTSGGNTIYF TGTGCCAGCAGTCTAGGGACCTCGGGGGGAAACACCATATATTTT medium-sized - TRBJ1-3 TRBV6-5
CASSLSDSTNQPQHF TGTGCCAGTAGCTTGTCCGACAGCACTAATCAGCCCCAGCATTTT - - TRBJ1-5 TRBV19